Presented here are 8 T cell receptor beta chains from one specimen sequenced in a study of OX40 agonist ivuxolimab in advanced cancers. The protocol was immunoSEQ multiplex PCR, while the TCRdb copy is restricted to in-frame clones and leaves out a portion. The sample lists 50,000 to 65,000 clones; more than 75% were seen once. This material consisted of CD4+ or CD8+ T cells sorted from blood, taken in a trial of the OX40 agonist ivuxolimab. The receptors stem from an adult with an advanced solid tumor such as melanoma, head and neck, liver or kidney cancer.

This clone is categorized as medium-sized. The V and J genes are TRBV28 and TRBJ2-7, with 9 nucleotides matching TRBD1. The CDR3 is made up of 14 amino acids. V trimming: 6 bases; J trimming: 5 bases; junction bases outside the gene matches: 8. Germline lookup yields CDR1 MDHEN and CDR2 SYDVKM. Here the CDR3 reads CASRVQGASHEQYF. CDR3 nucleotide sequence: TGTGCCAGCAGAGTACAGGGGGCGTCTCACGAGCAGTACTTC.

The J gene is TRBJ1-3, the V gene TRBV10-3; D is unclear. The V end was cut by 1 base, the J end by 4 bases, with 5 bases between. The CDR3 contains 13 residues. Germline CDR1 and CDR2: ENHRY and SYGVKD. CDR3 DNA sequence: TGTGCCATCAGTGAGTACAGAGGAAACACCATATATTTT. This gives the protein CAISEYRGNTIYF.

The chain joins TRBV2 to TRBJ1-3; D not resolved. V was cut by 6 bases and J by 6 bases, with 9 bases left in between. CDR1 is SNHLY, CDR2 FYNNEI, per germline. This CDR3 region has 12 residues. CDR3 sequence (DNA): TGTGCCAGCAGGGCGGGAGAAAACACCATATATTTT. As protein: CASRAGENTIYF.

The V call is TRBV7-2, the J call TRBJ2-7, with TRBD1 matching 11 bases. The germline gives CDR1 SGHTA, CDR2 FQGNSA. V lost 5 bases and J lost 6; bases outside the gene matches: 6. The CDR3 sequence is 14 residues long. For the CDR3, the DNA is TGTGCCAGCAGCCGGGACAGGGGGAGGGCCGAGCAGTACTTC. It translates to CASSRDRGRAEQYF.

The CDR3 is CASSPRGVGANVLTF. The DNA of the CDR3 is TGTGCCAGCAGCCCGAGGGGAGTTGGGGCCAACGTCCTGACTTTC. This rearrangement joins TRBV14 to TRBJ2-6; D may be TRBD1 or TRBD2 (5 bases each). The CDR3 runs 15 residues. Per the germline V gene, CDR1 is SGHDN and CDR2 is FVKESK. V shed 4 bases and J shed 3 bases, with 10 bases lying between them.

This chain uses TRBV30 with TRBJ2-7; D remains ambiguous. The CDR3 runs to 13 residues. Germline lookup yields CDR1 GTSNPN and CDR2 SVGIG (reference sequence). The V and J ends lost 2 bases and 3 bases respectively, with 11 bases between them. CDR3 coding DNA: TGTGCCTGGAGTAGATTACAGAACTACGAGCAGTACTTC. It encodes CAWSRLQNYEQYF.

V gene TRBV19 combines with J gene TRBJ2-2; 8 nucleotides match TRBD1. J lost 4 bases, V lost 6 bases, and 1 base had no gene match. This CDR3 contains 13 residues. CDR1 and CDR2 (germline): LNHDA, SQIVND (reference sequence). The CDR3: CASRQGVTGELFF. The CDR3 coding sequence is TGTGCCAGTAGACAGGGGGTCACCGGGGAGCTGTTTTTT.

This chain uses TRBV28 with TRBJ2-7; D gene ambiguous. This CDR3 has 14 amino acids. V lost 2 bases, J lost 1 base, and 9 bases lay in between. CDR1 and CDR2 from the germline V gene are MDHEN and SYDVKM. CDR3 in DNA: TGTGCCAGCAGTTTAGATTCCAGATCCTACGAGCAGTACTTC. It specifies CASSLDSRSYEQYF.